Following are 31 T cell receptor beta chains from one sample sequenced in a study of shared clonotypes between healthy human individuals. Here immunoSEQ multiplex PCR was the method, and the copy in TCRdb shows in-frame clones only, minus some. The sample includes fewer than 850,000 clones, approximately 75% of them seen just once. Sequenced input: memory CD4+ T cells sorted from blood. The subset: CD45RA-negative fraction. These receptors came from a woman in her twenties or thirties in good health.

V gene TRBV14 combines with J gene TRBJ2-5; TRBD1 aligns across 7 bases. Trimming removed 2 bases from V and 1 base from J; junction bases left unmatched: 7. Germline CDR1 is SGHDN and CDR2 is FVKESK. CDR3 length equals 16 residues. The DNA of the CDR3 is TGTGCCAGCAGCCAACTGGGGGACAGAACCCAAGAGACCCAGTACTTC. It codes for CASSQLGDRTQETQYF.

This clone was counted between two and nine times. V gene TRBV27 combines with J gene TRBJ2-2; 11 nucleotides align to TRBD2. The CDR3 is made up of 15 amino acids. Germline CDR1 and CDR2: MNHEY and SMNVEV (reference sequence). Trimming at V came to 7 bases and at J to 1 base, leaving 2 bases not matched to a gene. The chain's CDR3 is CASKLAGVNTGELFF. DNA for the CDR3: TGTGCCAGCAAACTAGCGGGAGTGAACACCGGGGAGCTGTTTTTT.

This clone was counted a single time. This CDR3 is also generated by other DNA sequences in the sample. The genes are TRBV18 and TRBJ1-5, with a weak D call TRBD1 (5 bases). The V and J ends lost 6 bases and 5 bases respectively, with 14 bases between them. Germline V gives CDR1 KGHSH, CDR2 LQKENI. This CDR3 contains 14 residues. DNA for the CDR3: TGTGCCAGCTCGCCGGGACGGACTTATCAGCCCCAGCATTTT. Translation gives CASSPGRTYQPQHF.

The chain combines TRBV12-5 with TRBJ1-1; D is ambiguous. The CDR3 covers 12 residues. Per the germline V gene, CDR1 is LGHNT and CDR2 is FRNRAP. With 3 bases removed from V and 5 bases from J, the gap between germline ends came to 7 bases. Here the CDR3 reads CASGFGNTEAFF. The CDR3 DNA sequence: TGTGCTAGTGGTTTCGGGAATACTGAAGCTTTCTTT.

The CDR3, as DNA: TGTGCCAGTAGCCTCAGGGGGGACACCTACGAGCAGTACTTC. The encoded protein is CASSLRGDTYEQYF. The V and J genes are TRBV19 and TRBJ2-7; a possible D gene is TRBD1 (7 bases). Trimming shortened V by 6 bases and J by 2 bases, and 14 bases separated the two germline ends. CDR1 is LNHDA and CDR2 is SQIVND in the germline V gene (reference sequence). This CDR3 region has 14 residues.

This clone was counted many times. This chain joins TRBV4-1 and TRBJ1-5, with D perhaps TRBD1 (5 bases). CDR3 length: 15 amino acids. In germline, CDR1 is MGHRA, CDR2 YSYEKL. V lost 0 bases to trimming and J lost 2 bases, with 8 bases between them. CDR3 sequence (DNA): TGCGCCAGCAGCCAAGATATCAGGGGCAATCAGCCCCAGCATTTT. It is translated as CASSQDIRGNQPQHF.

The chain has TRBV7-8 and TRBJ2-7; weak D call: TRBD1 (8 bases). Germline V lookup: CDR1 SGHVS, CDR2 FQNEAQ. The CDR3 is 14 amino acids. V lost 5 bases and J lost 6, with 17 bases in between. CDR3 residues: CASSRSTGEGEQYF. The CDR3 bases are TGTGCCAGCAGCCGCTCGACAGGGGAGGGCGAGCAGTACTTC.

V usage is TRBV5-1 and J usage is TRBJ2-3; D gene unclear. CDR1 and CDR2 from the germline V gene are SGHRS and YFSETQ. V lost 0 bases and J 0 bases, leaving 8 bases between the germline ends. The CDR3 covers 15 residues. The CDR3 nucleotides read TGCGCCAGCAGCTTGGGCCGGCTTAGCACAGATACGCAGTATTTT. It is translated as CASSLGRLSTDTQYF.

This rearrangement joins TRBV1 to TRBJ2-2; the listed D gene, TRBD2, was not tested against the DNA. TRBV1 is shown as a pseudogene. CDR3 size: 15 residues. CDR3 loop: CTSSQEWLAKCGAVF. The CDR3 bases are TGCACCAGCAGCCAAGAGTGGCTAGCGAAGTGTGGAGCTGTTTTT.

This chain uses TRBV5-4 with TRBJ2-1; 7 bases are shared with TRBD1. The CDR3 has 15 amino acids. CDR1 SGHNT and CDR2 YYREEE come from the germline V gene (reference sequence). V lost 4 bases and J lost 0; bases outside the gene matches: 4. The CDR3 region has the DNA TGTGCCAGCAGCCTGGGACAGAACTCCTACAATGAGCAGTTCTTC. This sequence encodes CASSLGQNSYNEQFF.

This rearrangement joins TRBV28 to TRBJ2-7, with D maybe TRBD2 (5 bases). The ends were cut back, 8 bases at V and 4 bases at J, with 12 bases in the middle. Per germline, CDR1 MDHEN and CDR2 SYDVKM. The CDR3 is 12 residues long. CDR3 nucleotides: TGTGCCAGCGCGAGGGCCGGATACGAGCAGTACTTC. Protein: CASARAGYEQYF. Combining the CDR3 with reference TRBV28 and TRBJ2-7 gives the whole variable domain DVKVTQSSRYLVKRTGEKVFLECVQDMDHENMFWYRQDPGLGLRLIYFSYDVKMKEKGDIPEGYSVSREKKERFSLILESASTNQTSMYLCASARAGYEQYFGPGTRLTVT.

This clone has only a few counts. This rearrangement joins TRBV27 to TRBJ2-1, with TRBD1 as a possible D gene (6 bases). V shed 6 bases and J shed 4 bases, with 16 bases lying between them. The CDR3 loop spans 15 amino acids. CDR1 is MNHEY and CDR2 is SMNVEV in the germline V gene (reference sequence). The CDR3: CASSVQGIWYNEQFF. The CDR3 DNA sequence: TGTGCCAGCAGCGTTCAGGGGATTTGGTACAATGAGCAGTTCTTC.

This rearrangement joins TRBV7-2 to TRBJ1-1; maybe TRBD1 (6 bases). CDR1 SGHTA and CDR2 FQGNSA come from the germline V gene. Deletions cut 5 bases from V and 5 bases from J, with 15 bases between. This CDR3 spans 14 amino acids. Here the CDR3 DNA reads TGTGCCAGCAGCGCTCACAGGGAGTGGACTGAAGCTTTCTTT. Translating gives CASSAHREWTEAFF.

CDR3 residues: CASRFLAGTSYEQYF. CDR3 nucleotide sequence: TGTGCCAGCAGATTCCTAGCGGGGACCTCCTACGAGCAGTACTTC. V and J are TRBV7-2 and TRBJ2-7; 9 nucleotides align to TRBD2. Germline-derived CDR1 and CDR2 are SGHTA and FQGNSA. V trimming: 6 bases; J trimming: 0 bases; junction bases outside the gene matches: 6. This CDR3 spans 15 amino acids. The full variable domain, with the rest looked up from reference TRBV7-2 and TRBJ2-7, is GAGVSQSPSNKVTEKGKDVELRCDPISGHTALYWYRQSLGQGLEFLIYFQGNSAPDKSGLPSDRFSAERTGGSVSTLTIQRTQQEDSAVYLCASRFLAGTSYEQYFGPGTRLTVT.

In DNA form, the CDR3 reads TGTGCCAGCAGCACCGAGCGGGAGGACGAGCAGTACTTC. It specifies CASSTEREDEQYF. This chain connects TRBV11-1 to TRBJ2-7; 9 bases agree with TRBD2. The germline gives CDR1 SGHAT, CDR2 FQDESV (reference sequence). CDR3 length: 13 residues. V lost 5 bases and J lost 5; bases outside the gene matches: 4.

This clone was counted between two and nine times. This rearrangement joins TRBV5-1 to TRBJ2-1; 9 positions agree with TRBD1. The CDR3 loop spans 15 amino acids. V lost 4 bases and J lost 9; bases outside the gene matches: 11. CDR1 is SGHRS, CDR2 YFSETQ, per germline. The CDR3 nucleotides read TGCGCCAGCAGCCTACGGGACAGGGTCTCTCCTGAGCAGTTCTTC. This gives the protein CASSLRDRVSPEQFF.

CDR3 sequence reads: CASTGGQGKDGYTF. The CDR3 DNA reads as TGCGCCAGCACCGGAGGGCAGGGGAAGGATGGCTACACCTTC. The chain links TRBV5-1 to TRBJ1-2; D may be TRBD1 (6 bases). This CDR3 spans 14 amino acids. From germline, CDR1 is SGHRS and CDR2 YFSETQ. The germline V and J ends were trimmed by 6 bases and 6 bases, with 18 bases remaining between them.

The chain carries TRBV5-1 and TRBJ2-1; 9 bases agree with TRBD2. The V segment lost 0 bases and the J segment 6 bases; nucleotides outside the gene matches: 4. CDR3 size: 15 residues. The V gene's germline CDR1 is SGHRS and CDR2 YFSETQ. The CDR3 sequence: CASSLAASGINEQFF. The DNA for the CDR3 is TGCGCCAGCAGCTTGGCGGCTAGCGGGATCAATGAGCAGTTCTTC. The entire variable domain, with the rest obtained from reference TRBV5-1 and TRBJ2-1, is as follows: KAGVTQTPRYLIKTRGQQVTLSCSPISGHRSVSWYQQTPGQGLQFLFEYFSETQRNKGNFPGRFSGRQFSNSRSEMNVSTLELGDSALYLCASSLAASGINEQFFGPGTRLTVL.

V gene TRBV7-8 combines with J gene TRBJ1-5; a weak D match, TRBD1 (6 bases). Germline V gene sequence: CDR1 SGHVS, CDR2 FQNEAQ. The CDR3 runs 15 residues. Trimming removed 5 bases at V and 0 bases at J, with 11 bases between. Here the CDR3 DNA reads TGTGCCAGCAGCGTTGGGGGGCATAGCAATCAGCCCCAGCATTTT. Amino acid sequence: CASSVGGHSNQPQHF.

This clone was counted between two and nine times. This chain uses TRBV18 with TRBJ2-7, with unresolved D. This CDR3 contains 15 residues. Germline values: CDR1 KGHSH, CDR2 LQKENI. V lost 3 bases, J lost 5 bases, and 17 bases lay in between. CDR3 amino acids: CASSPYGDGGNEQYF. As DNA, the CDR3 is TGTGCCAGCTCACCTTATGGTGACGGCGGAAACGAGCAGTACTTC. Supplemented by reference TRBV18 and TRBJ2-7, the full variable domain reads NAGVMQNPRHLVRRRGQEARLRCSPMKGHSHVYWYRQLPEEGLKFMVYLQKENIIDESGMPKERFSAEFPKEGPSILRIQQVVRGDSAAYFCASSPYGDGGNEQYFGPGTRLTVT.

The gene calls are TRBV19 and TRBJ2-7; unclear D gene. This CDR3 has 15 amino acids. Trimming stripped 5 bases from V and 2 bases from J, with 16 bases between. Germline CDR1 and CDR2: LNHDA and SQIVND (reference sequence). The CDR3 DNA sequence: TGTGCCAGTAGTGTCAGTGTTGGGCTAGCCTACGAGCAGTACTTC. Translated, it gives CASSVSVGLAYEQYF.

The chain recombines TRBV30 with TRBJ2-7; TRBD1 agrees at 7 bases. This CDR3 has 16 residues. The V and J ends lost 3 bases and 9 bases, in that order; junction bases with no gene match: 20. Germline CDR1 is GTSNPN and CDR2 is SVGIG (reference sequence). The CDR3 sequence is CAWRDKTGMTPRGQYF. CDR3 nucleotide sequence: TGTGCCTGGAGAGACAAGACAGGGATGACCCCCCGGGGGCAGTACTTC.

The chain recombines TRBV7-9 with TRBJ1-2; no firm D call. This CDR3 is built from 13 residues. V was shortened by 1 base and J by 8 bases, with 11 bases between the two germline ends. CDR1 and CDR2 (germline): SEHNR, FQNEAQ (reference sequence). The CDR3 loop reads CASSLGEERGYTF. For the CDR3, the DNA is TGTGCCAGCAGCTTAGGAGAGGAGCGAGGCTACACCTTC.

The V call is TRBV6-6, the J call TRBJ1-1; possible D gene TRBD1, 6 bases. The V and J ends lost 3 bases and 0 bases respectively, with 11 bases between them. The CDR3 extends over 15 amino acids. Germline V gene data show CDR1 as MNHNY and CDR2 as SVGAGI (reference sequence). CDR3 sequence reads: CASSYNRALNTEAFF. The CDR3 DNA follows: TGTGCCAGCAGTTATAACAGGGCCCTGAACACTGAAGCTTTCTTT.

This clone occurred once. This chain joins TRBV7-2 and TRBJ2-2; tentative D call: TRBD2 (6 bases). Germline CDR1 is SGHTA and CDR2 is FQGNSA. Trimming pared 5 bases from V and 4 bases from J, leaving 11 bases between. This CDR3 contains 14 residues. Written as DNA, the CDR3 is TGTGCCAGCAGCGCCGGGACTTTCACCGGGGAGCTGTTTTTT. It specifies CASSAGTFTGELFF.

This clone was picked up many times. This chain connects TRBV19 to TRBJ1-2, with 12 nucleotides matching TRBD1. The V gene end was trimmed by 4 bases and the J gene end by 2 bases; junction bases not matched to a gene: 2. Looked up from germline, CDR1 is LNHDA and CDR2 is SQIVND (reference sequence). This CDR3 spans 15 amino acids. The CDR3 region is CASSTGTGGNYGYTF. The CDR3, as DNA: TGTGCCAGTAGTACCGGGACAGGGGGCAACTATGGCTACACCTTC.

This clone was counted a single time. The V call is TRBV9, the J call TRBJ2-5; D remains ambiguous. The DNA end is a closer match to TRBJ2-7, so the J assignment may be wrong. Germline V gives CDR1 SGDLS, CDR2 YYNGEE. This CDR3 contains 12 residues. In DNA form, the CDR3 reads TGTGCCAGCAGCGTAGAAGGCTACGAGCAGTACTTC. Its translation: CASSVEGYEQYF.

In this sample, this clone turned up once. This rearrangement joins TRBV18 to TRBJ2-1; the match to TRBD1 covers 10 bases. The V gene's germline CDR1 is KGHSH and CDR2 LQKENI. V lost 6 bases, J lost 6 bases, and 11 bases stayed unmatched. The CDR3 extends over 16 amino acids. The CDR3, as DNA: TGTGCCAGCTCGCCCATCTGGGGACAGGGGCGCAATGAGCAGTTCTTC. Residues: CASSPIWGQGRNEQFF.

CDR3 in amino acids: CASSPTRDYSYNEQFF. The DNA for the CDR3 is TGTGCCAGCAGCCCTACCCGGGACTACTCCTACAATGAGCAGTTCTTC. The rearrangement links TRBV12-2 to TRBJ2-1; the DNA was not used to check the table's D call, TRBD2. TRBV12-2 is designated a pseudogene. CDR3 length: 16 residues.

This chain uses TRBV29-1 with TRBJ2-1, with 7 bases aligning to TRBD2. Looked up from germline, CDR1 is SQVTM and CDR2 is ANQGSEA. The CDR3 covers 13 residues. V trimming: 5 bases; J trimming: 7 bases; junction bases outside the gene matches: 8. CDR3 sequence reads: CSVSSGLENEQFF. The CDR3 DNA reads as TGCAGCGTTTCATCTGGACTAGAGAATGAGCAGTTCTTC.

The chain joins TRBV4-2 to TRBJ1-3; D is uncertain. This CDR3 is 16 amino acids long. The V gene lost 1 base and the J gene lost 0 bases, with 10 bases spanning the gap. The V gene's germline CDR1 is LGHNA and CDR2 YNFKEQ. The CDR3 sequence is CASSQVIGNSGNTIYF. The CDR3 DNA reads as TGTGCCAGCAGCCAAGTTATTGGGAACTCTGGAAACACCATATATTTT.